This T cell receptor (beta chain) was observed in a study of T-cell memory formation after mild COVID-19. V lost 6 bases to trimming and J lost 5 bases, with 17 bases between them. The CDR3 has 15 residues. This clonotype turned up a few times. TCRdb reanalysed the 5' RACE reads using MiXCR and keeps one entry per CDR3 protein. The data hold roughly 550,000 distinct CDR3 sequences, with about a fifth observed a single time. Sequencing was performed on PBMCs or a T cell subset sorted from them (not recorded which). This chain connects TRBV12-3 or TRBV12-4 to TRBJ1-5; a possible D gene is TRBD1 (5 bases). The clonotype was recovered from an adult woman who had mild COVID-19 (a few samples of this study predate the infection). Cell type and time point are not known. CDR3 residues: CASSLTQGNHQPQHF. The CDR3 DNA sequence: TGTGCCAGCAGCCTTACCCAGGGTAACCATCAGCCCCAGCATTTT.